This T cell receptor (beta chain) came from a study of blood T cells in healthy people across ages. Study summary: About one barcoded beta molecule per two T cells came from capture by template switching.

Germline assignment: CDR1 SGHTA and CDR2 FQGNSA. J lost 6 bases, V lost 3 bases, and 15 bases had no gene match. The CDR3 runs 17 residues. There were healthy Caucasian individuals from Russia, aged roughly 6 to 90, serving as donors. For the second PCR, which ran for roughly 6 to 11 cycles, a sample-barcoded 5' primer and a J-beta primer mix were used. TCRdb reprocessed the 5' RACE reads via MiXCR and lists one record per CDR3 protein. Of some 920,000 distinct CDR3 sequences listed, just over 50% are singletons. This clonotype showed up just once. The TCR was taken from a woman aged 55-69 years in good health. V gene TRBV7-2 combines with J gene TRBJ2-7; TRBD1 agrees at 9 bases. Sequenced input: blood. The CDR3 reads CASSLASRGTGIREQYF. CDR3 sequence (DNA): TGTGCCAGCAGCTTGGCTTCTCGAGGGACAGGGATTCGCGAGCAGTACTTC.